The rows below give T cell receptor beta chains drawn from one sample of a study of blood T cells in healthy people across ages. One entry per CDR3 protein, called by TCRdb with MiXCR from the 5' RACE reads. The table records 910,000 or so distinct CDR3 sequences, approximately 50% of them present only once. Sequencing was carried out using blood. These receptors all come from a woman in her sixties or seventies in good health. CDR3s include the opening cysteine and the closing phenylalanine or tryptophan. D genes are given only for firm matches. Rows give clone size only sometimes, using once, few, many, or a class for an expanded clone.

-	-	TRBV4-1	TRBJ2-7	TGCGCCAGCAGCCAAGTCCAGCAGATCGGCTACGAGCAGTACTTC	CASSQVQQIGYEQYF
-	TRBD2	TRBV7-2	TRBJ2-5	TGTGCCAGCAGCTTTACCCTGGGGGGGAAGGAGACCCAGTACTTC	CASSFTLGGKETQYF
-	TRBD1	TRBV5-1	TRBJ2-5	TGCGCCAGCAGCTTGGCCCGGGACAGCTCCTACGTGCAGTACTTC	CASSLARDSSYVQYF
few	-	TRBV13	TRBJ2-3	TGTGCCAGCAGCTTCCGGTCGTCAGATACGCAGTATTTT	CASSFRSSDTQYF
-	-	TRBV7-9	TRBJ1-2	TGTGCCAGCAGCTTAGGGGGAATTAACTATGGCTACACCTTC	CASSLGGINYGYTF
-	-	TRBV7-8	TRBJ2-6	TGTGCCAGCAGCTTAGGTTTGCTGACAGGCCCTCAACACTCTGGGGCCAACGTCCTGACTTTC	CASSLGLLTGPQHSGANVLTF
-	-	TRBV28	TRBJ2-5	TGTGCCAGCAGCGCGGACCCCCATGGGGAGACCCAGTACTTC	CASSADPHGETQYF
-	-	TRBV28	TRBJ2-5	TGTGCCAGCAGCACCCCCGCAGATTTGGGGGAGCAGTACTTC	CASSTPADLGEQYF
few	-	TRBV11-2	TRBJ2-5	TGTGCCAGCAGCTTATCTCACGGGGCCCAAGAGACCCAGTACTTC	CASSLSHGAQETQYF
-	-	TRBV15	TRBJ2-2	TGTGCCACCAGCAGAATGCAGTACACCGGGGAGCTGTTTTTT	CATSRMQYTGELFF
-	-	TRBV2	TRBJ2-5	TGTGCCAGCAGTCTCACAGGGAGGGAGGGCCAAGAGACCCAGTACTTC	CASSLTGREGQETQYF
few	TRBD2	TRBV6-2/TRBV6-3	TRBJ2-1	TGTGCCAGCTCATGGAGCGGGAGACAGGTCCATGAGCAGTTCTTC	CASSWSGRQVHEQFF
-	TRBD2	TRBV4-2	TRBJ2-1	TGTGCCAGCAGCCAAGTTAAGCGGGAGGGCCCCTGGGCCTACAATGAGCAGTTCTTC	CASSQVKREGPWAYNEQFF
-	-	TRBV4-2	TRBJ2-1	TGTGCCAGCAGCCAAAAGCATGAGCAGTTCTTC	CASSQKHEQFF
-	TRBD2	TRBV28	TRBJ2-4	TGTGCCAGCAGTTCATTCACTAGCGGGAGCCACATTCAGTACTTC	CASSSFTSGSHIQYF
-	-	TRBV6-6	TRBJ2-3	TGTGCCAGCAGTGCCGGACAAGCCGAGGCGCAGTATTTT	CASSAGQAEAQYF
once	-	TRBV12-3/TRBV12-4	TRBJ1-5	TGTGCCAGCAGTTTTCTGGTGAGGAACCAGCCCCAGCATTTT	CASSFLVRNQPQHF
-	-	TRBV20-1	TRBJ1-6	TGCAGTTCTCCGGGACCGAGCTCCTATAATTCACCCCTCCACTTT	CSSPGPSSYNSPLHF
-	-	TRBV5-1	TRBJ2-7	TGTGCCAGCAGCTTGAACCCAGGGGAAGGCTACGAGCAGTACTTC	CASSLNPGEGYEQYF
-	-	TRBV3-1	TRBJ1-1	TGTGCCAGCAGCCAGTCGTTGGTCACTGAAGCTTTCTTT	CASSQSLVTEAFF
-	-	TRBV20-1	TRBJ1-5	TGCAGTGCTAGGGGTAGTGGCAATCAGCCCCAGCATTTT	CSARGSGNQPQHF
-	-	TRBV7-9	TRBJ2-3	TGTGCCAGCAGCTCCGCTGCCACGCAGTATTTT	CASSSAATQYF
-	-	TRBV29-1	TRBJ2-7	TGCAGCGCCCGCTCAGGACTCTACGAGCAGTACTTC	CSARSGLYEQYF
few	TRBD2	TRBV27	TRBJ2-5	TGTGCCAGCAGATTAGCGGGAGTACAAGAGACCCAGTACTTC	CASRLAGVQETQYF
-	-	TRBV4-1	TRBJ2-5	TGCGCCAGCAGCCCGTCTAGCGTCCAAGAGACCCAGTACTTC	CASSPSSVQETQYF
few	-	TRBV12-3/TRBV12-4	TRBJ2-3	TGTGCCAGCAGTTTAGGGCTAGTTGGCGGCACAGATACGCAGTATTTT	CASSLGLVGGTDTQYF
-	-	TRBV11-1	TRBJ1-1	TGTGCCAGCAGCCCTCAGAGTTACACTGAAGCTTTCTTT	CASSPQSYTEAFF
-	TRBD1	TRBV20-1	TRBJ2-1	TGCAGTGCCCGGGACAGGGAAATCAATGAGCAGTTCTTC	CSARDREINEQFF
-	-	TRBV28	TRBJ2-7	TGTGCCAGCAGTTTATGGGGCGGGGCTCACAATGAGCAGTACTTC	CASSLWGGAHNEQYF
-	TRBD2	TRBV4-1	TRBJ2-5	TGCGCCAGCAGCCAAGATCCTAGCGGGTTCCAAGAGACCCAGTACTTC	CASSQDPSGFQETQYF
-	-	TRBV6-6	TRBJ1-5	TGTGCCAGCAGTTGGGGAAGCAGGGGTGATCAGCCCCAGCATTTT	CASSWGSRGDQPQHF
few	TRBD2	TRBV2	TRBJ2-5	TGTGCCAGCAGCGGACTAGCCCCGTACCAAGAGACCCAGTACTTC	CASSGLAPYQETQYF
few	-	TRBV7-2	TRBJ2-7	TGTGCCAGCAGCTTAGTCCGGGGTCGGAACGAGCAGTACTTC	CASSLVRGRNEQYF
few	TRBD2	TRBV20-1	TRBJ2-1	TGCAGTCTGAGACTAGCGGACACCTACAATGAGCAGTTCTTC	CSLRLADTYNEQFF
few	TRBD1	TRBV5-1	TRBJ2-3	TGCGCCAGCAGCTCCTCCGTGACAGGGGGAGCAGATACGCAGTATTTT	CASSSSVTGGADTQYF
-	-	TRBV20-1	TRBJ2-3	TGCAGTGCTGGAGGCGACTTCACAGATACGCAGTATTTT	CSAGGDFTDTQYF
-	-	TRBV28	TRBJ2-4	TGTGCCAGCAGTTTTGACATTCAGTACTTC	CASSFDIQYF
-	TRBD1	TRBV9	TRBJ2-2	TGTGCCAGCAGCACCCGCTCCGGGACAGGGCCCGGGGAGCTGTTTTTT	CASSTRSGTGPGELFF
-	TRBD2	TRBV5-1	TRBJ2-7	TGCGCCAGCAGCCCCGACGCGGGAGGGTTCAATGAGCAGTACTTC	CASSPDAGGFNEQYF
few	TRBD2	TRBV10-3	TRBJ2-4	TGTGCCATCAGTGAGTCGAGCGCTAGCGGGAGCAACATTCAGTACTTC	CAISESSASGSNIQYF
once	-	TRBV6-1	TRBJ2-3	TGTGCCAGCACCAGGTTGAGACAGGCTACAGATACGCAGTATTTT	CASTRLRQATDTQYF
few	TRBD2	TRBV6-5	TRBJ2-4	TGTGCCAGCAGTTACTCGGGACTAGCGTTTAAAAACATTCAGTACTTC	CASSYSGLAFKNIQYF
-	TRBD1	TRBV30	TRBJ1-2	TGTGCCTGGAGGGAGGACAGGGCAAGGGGCTACACCTTC	CAWREDRARGYTF
-	-	TRBV28	TRBJ2-3	TGTGCTACAGACAGGCCCAGCACAGATACGCAGTATTTT	CATDRPSTDTQYF
many	-	TRBV28	TRBJ2-7	TGTGCCAGCAGTTTACAGCCGAGCTCCTACGAGCAGTACTTC	CASSLQPSSYEQYF
many	-	TRBV6-5	TRBJ2-5	TGTGCCAGCCGACGGACGGGAAGAGAGACCCAGTACTTC	CASRRTGRETQYF
few	-	TRBV11-1	TRBJ2-6	TGTGCCAGCAGCTTGTTGGGACGGCAATCTGGGGCCAACGTCCTGACTTTC	CASSLLGRQSGANVLTF
-	-	TRBV4-1	TRBJ2-7	TGCGCCAGCAGTCAAAGGGAGCCGGGGAGGTCCTACGAGCAGTACTTC	CASSQREPGRSYEQYF
-	-	TRBV5-1	TRBJ2-1	TGCGCCAGCTCCTGGAGCGGATACAATGAGCAGTTCTTC	CASSWSGYNEQFF
-	-	TRBV7-9	TRBJ2-7	TGTGCCAGCAGCTTTTTTAACGGGAATGAAGTACCTTACTACGAGCAGTACTTC	CASSFFNGNEVPYYEQYF
-	-	TRBV29-1	TRBJ2-2	TGCAGCGCCGAATCATACAGACCCGGGGAGCTGTTTTTT	CSAESYRPGELFF
few	TRBD1	TRBV15	TRBJ1-2	TGTGCCACCAGCGGGAGGGACAGGGCGCGGGACTATGGCTACACCTTC	CATSGRDRARDYGYTF
-	TRBD1	TRBV6-1	TRBJ1-5	TGTGCCAGTTCACCCCGGGACAGCCATAATCGGGAGCCCCAGCATTTT	CASSPRDSHNREPQHF
few	TRBD1	TRBV18	TRBJ2-5	TGTGCCAGCTCATATACCGGGACAGGTACCGTCGAGACCCAGTACTTC	CASSYTGTGTVETQYF
many	-	TRBV4-1	TRBJ2-1	TGCGCCAGCAGCCAAAGGGACCCATACAATGAGCAGTTCTTC	CASSQRDPYNEQFF
few	-	TRBV28	TRBJ1-6	TGTGCCAGCAGTATCAACAATTCACCCCTCCACTTT	CASSINNSPLHF
-	TRBD1	TRBV9	TRBJ2-1	TGTGCCAGCAGCGTAGCGGGCAGGGGGCAAGGCAATGAGCAGTTCTTC	CASSVAGRGQGNEQFF